These 2 T cell receptor beta chains were sequenced from one sample in a study of T cells in Graves' hyperthyroidism and ophthalmopathy. TCR beta CDR3 sequences were amplified from RNA transcripts. Primed by the HTBI set, a first-round RT-PCR was run on the TCR CDR3. MiXCR was run by TCRdb on the multiplex PCR reads, yielding one entry per CDR3 protein. The table shows under 500,000 distinct CDR3 sequences, with around 15% occurring only once. Specimen: blood. The receptors were gathered from a man aged 45-65 years with Graves' ophthalmopathy.

Ten or more counts support this clonotype. The gene calls are TRBV5-1 and TRBJ1-1; D not certain. The CDR3 length is 13 residues. Trimming took 1 base from V and 3 from J, leaving 7 bases between them. The germline gives CDR1 SGHRS, CDR2 YFSETQ. The CDR3 nucleotides read TGCGCCAGCAGCTTGTTGTTAGACACTGAAGCTTTCTTT. Its protein is CASSLLLDTEAFF.

The J gene is TRBJ2-3, the V gene TRBV7-9, with D maybe TRBD2 (5 bases). The V end lost 5 bases, the J end lost 3 bases, and 12 bases lay between the germline ends. The germline V gene has CDR1 SEHNR and CDR2 FQNEAQ (reference sequence). CDR3 length equals 14 residues. CDR3 bases: TGTGCCAGCAGCGCCCCGGGATTAACAGATACGCAGTATTTT. The encoded protein is CASSAPGLTDTQYF.